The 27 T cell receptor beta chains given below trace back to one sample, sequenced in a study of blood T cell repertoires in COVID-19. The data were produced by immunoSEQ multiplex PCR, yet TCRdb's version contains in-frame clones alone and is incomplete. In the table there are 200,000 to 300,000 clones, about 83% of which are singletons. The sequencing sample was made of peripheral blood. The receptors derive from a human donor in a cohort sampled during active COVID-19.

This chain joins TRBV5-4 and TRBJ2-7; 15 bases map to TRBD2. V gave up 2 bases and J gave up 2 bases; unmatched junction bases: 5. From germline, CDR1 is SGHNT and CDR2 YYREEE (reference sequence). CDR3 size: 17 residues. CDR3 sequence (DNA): TGTGCCAGCAGCTTTGGGACTAGCGGGAGGCGGGCCTACGAGCAGTACTTC. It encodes CASSFGTSGRRAYEQYF.

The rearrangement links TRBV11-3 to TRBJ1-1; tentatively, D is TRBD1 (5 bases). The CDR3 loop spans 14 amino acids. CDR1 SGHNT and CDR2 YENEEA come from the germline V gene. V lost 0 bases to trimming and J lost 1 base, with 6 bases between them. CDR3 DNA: TGTGCCAGCAGCTTAGATGGGGCGAACACTGAAGCTTTCTTT. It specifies CASSLDGANTEAFF.

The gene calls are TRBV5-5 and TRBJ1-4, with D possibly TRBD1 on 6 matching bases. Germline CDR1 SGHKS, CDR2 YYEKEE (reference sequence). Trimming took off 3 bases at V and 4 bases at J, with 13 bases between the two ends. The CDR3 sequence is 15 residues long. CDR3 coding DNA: TGTGCCAGCAGCTCCAGGACAGTCAGTAATGAAAAACTGTTTTTT. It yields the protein CASSSRTVSNEKLFF. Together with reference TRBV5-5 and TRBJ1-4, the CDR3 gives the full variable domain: DAGVTQSPTHLIKTRGQQVTLRCSPISGHKSVSWYQQVLGQGPQFIFQYYEKEERGRGNFPDRFSARQFPNYSSELNVNALLLGDSALYLCASSSRTVSNEKLFFGSGTQLSVL.

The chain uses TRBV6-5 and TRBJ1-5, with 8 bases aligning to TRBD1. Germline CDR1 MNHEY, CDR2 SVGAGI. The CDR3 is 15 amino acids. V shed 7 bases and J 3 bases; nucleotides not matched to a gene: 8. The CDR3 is CASTTDRGNNQPQHF. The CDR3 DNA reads TGTGCCAGCACCACCGACAGGGGAAACAATCAGCCCCAGCATTTT.

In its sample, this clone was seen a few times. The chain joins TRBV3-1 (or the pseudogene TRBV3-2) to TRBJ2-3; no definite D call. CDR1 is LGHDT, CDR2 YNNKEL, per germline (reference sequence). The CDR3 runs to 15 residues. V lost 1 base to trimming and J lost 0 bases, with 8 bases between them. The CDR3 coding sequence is TGTGCCAGCAGCCAAGCTTGGCAAAGCACAGATACGCAGTATTTT. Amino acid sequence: CASSQAWQSTDTQYF.

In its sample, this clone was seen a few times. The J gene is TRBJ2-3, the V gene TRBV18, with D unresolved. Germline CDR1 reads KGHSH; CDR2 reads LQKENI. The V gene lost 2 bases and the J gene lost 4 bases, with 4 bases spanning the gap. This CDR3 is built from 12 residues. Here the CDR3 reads CASSPAADTQYF. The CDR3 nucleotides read TGTGCCAGCTCACCAGCAGCAGATACGCAGTATTTT. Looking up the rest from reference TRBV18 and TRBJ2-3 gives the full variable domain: NAGVMQNPRHLVRRRGQEARLRCSPMKGHSHVYWYRQLPEEGLKFMVYLQKENIIDESGMPKERFSAEFPKEGPSILRIQQVVRGDSAAYFCASSPAADTQYFGPGTRLTVL.

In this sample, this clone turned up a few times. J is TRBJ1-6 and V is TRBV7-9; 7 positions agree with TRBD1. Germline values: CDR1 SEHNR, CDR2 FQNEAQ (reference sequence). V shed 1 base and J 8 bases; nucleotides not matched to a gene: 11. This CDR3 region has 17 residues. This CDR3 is CASSLGTNTQGDSPLHF. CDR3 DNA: TGTGCCAGCAGCTTAGGTACTAATACGCAGGGGGATTCACCCCTCCACTTT.

CDR3 residues: CSVDAGRNTEAFF. CDR3 nucleotide sequence: TGCAGCGTTGATGCAGGGCGGAACACTGAAGCTTTCTTT. The chain has TRBV29-1 and TRBJ1-1, with D tentatively TRBD1 (5 bases). Germline lookup yields CDR1 SQVTM and CDR2 ANQGSEA. The CDR3 runs 13 residues. Deletions cut 3 bases from V and 1 base from J, with 9 bases between.

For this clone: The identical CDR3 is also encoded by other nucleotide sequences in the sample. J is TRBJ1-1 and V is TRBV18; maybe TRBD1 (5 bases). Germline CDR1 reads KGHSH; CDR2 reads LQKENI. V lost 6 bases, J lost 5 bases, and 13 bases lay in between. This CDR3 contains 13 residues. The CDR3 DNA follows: TGTGCCAGCTCGCCATGGGGGGGGACTGAAGCTTTCTTT. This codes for CASSPWGGTEAFF.

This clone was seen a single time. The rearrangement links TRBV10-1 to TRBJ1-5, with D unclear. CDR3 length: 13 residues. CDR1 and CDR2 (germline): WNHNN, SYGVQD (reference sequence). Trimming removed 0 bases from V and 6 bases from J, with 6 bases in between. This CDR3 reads CASSESRTQPQHF. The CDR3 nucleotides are TGCGCCAGCAGTGAGTCGAGAACTCAGCCCCAGCATTTT.

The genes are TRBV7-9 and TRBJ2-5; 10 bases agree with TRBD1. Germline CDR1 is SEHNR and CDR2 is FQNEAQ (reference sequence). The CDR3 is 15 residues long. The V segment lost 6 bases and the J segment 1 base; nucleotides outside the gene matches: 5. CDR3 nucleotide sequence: TGTGCCAGCAGTTCCTGGACAGGGGGCCAAGAGACCCAGTACTTC. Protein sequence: CASSSWTGGQETQYF. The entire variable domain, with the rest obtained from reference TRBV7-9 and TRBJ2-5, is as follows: DTGVSQNPRHKITKRGQNVTFRCDPISEHNRLYWYRQTLGQGPEFLTYFQNEAQLEKSRLLSDRFSAERPKGSFSTLEIQRTEQGDSAMYLCASSSWTGGQETQYFGPGTRLLVL.

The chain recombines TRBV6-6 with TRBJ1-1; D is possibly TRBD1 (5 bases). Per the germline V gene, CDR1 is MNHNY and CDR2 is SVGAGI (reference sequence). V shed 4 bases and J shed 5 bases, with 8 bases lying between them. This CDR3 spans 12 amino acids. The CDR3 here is CASSSQGTEAFF. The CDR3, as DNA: TGTGCCAGCAGTTCCCAGGGTACTGAAGCTTTCTTT.

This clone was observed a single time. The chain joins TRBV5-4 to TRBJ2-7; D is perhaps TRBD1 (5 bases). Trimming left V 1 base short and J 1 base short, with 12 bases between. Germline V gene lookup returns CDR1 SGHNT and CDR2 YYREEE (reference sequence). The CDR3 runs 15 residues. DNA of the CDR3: TGTGCCAGCAGCTTGAAAAGGGGTCTGTCCTACGAGCAGTACTTC. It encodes CASSLKRGLSYEQYF.

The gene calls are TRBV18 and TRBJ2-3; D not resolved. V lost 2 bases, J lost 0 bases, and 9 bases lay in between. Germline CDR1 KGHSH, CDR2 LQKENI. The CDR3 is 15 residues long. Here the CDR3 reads CASSPALTSTDTQYF. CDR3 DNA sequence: TGTGCCAGCTCACCAGCCTTAACTAGCACAGATACGCAGTATTTT.

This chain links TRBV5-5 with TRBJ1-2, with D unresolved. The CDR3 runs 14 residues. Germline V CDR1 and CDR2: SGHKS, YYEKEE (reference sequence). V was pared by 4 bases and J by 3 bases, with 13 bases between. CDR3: CASSLRERDYGYTF. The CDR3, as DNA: TGTGCCAGCAGCCTCCGGGAAAGGGACTATGGCTACACCTTC.

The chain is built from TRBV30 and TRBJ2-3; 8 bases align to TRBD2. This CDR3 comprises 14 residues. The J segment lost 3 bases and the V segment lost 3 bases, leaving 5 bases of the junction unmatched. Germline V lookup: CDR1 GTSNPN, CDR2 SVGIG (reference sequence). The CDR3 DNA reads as TGTGCCTGGAGCCGGGGGGGCCGGACAGATACGCAGTATTTT. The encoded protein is CAWSRGGRTDTQYF.

CDR3 coding DNA: TGTGCCAGTAGCCCGGACAGGAGTAATGAAAAACTGTTTTTT. This codes for CASSPDRSNEKLFF. The gene calls are TRBV19 and TRBJ1-4, with TRBD1 matching 7 bases. Germline V lookup: CDR1 LNHDA, CDR2 SQIVND (reference sequence). V shed 6 bases and J 4 bases; nucleotides not matched to a gene: 5. The length of the CDR3 is 14 residues. Combining the CDR3 with reference TRBV19 and TRBJ1-4 gives the whole variable domain DGGITQSPKYLFRKEGQNVTLSCEQNLNHDAMYWYRQDPGQGLRLIYYSQIVNDFQKGDIAEGYSVSREKKESFPLTVTSAQKNPTAFYLCASSPDRSNEKLFFGSGTQLSVL.

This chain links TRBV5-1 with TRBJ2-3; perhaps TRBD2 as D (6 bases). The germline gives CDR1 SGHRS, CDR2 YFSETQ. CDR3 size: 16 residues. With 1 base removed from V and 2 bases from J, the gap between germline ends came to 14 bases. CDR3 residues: CASSLFQRAPTDTQYF. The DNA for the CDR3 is TGCGCCAGCAGCTTGTTCCAGCGGGCACCCACAGATACGCAGTATTTT.

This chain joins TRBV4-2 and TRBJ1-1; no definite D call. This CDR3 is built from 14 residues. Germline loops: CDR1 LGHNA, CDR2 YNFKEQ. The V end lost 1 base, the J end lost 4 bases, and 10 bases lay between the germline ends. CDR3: CASSQGEGGTEAFF. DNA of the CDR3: TGTGCCAGCAGCCAAGGGGAGGGTGGCACTGAAGCTTTCTTT.

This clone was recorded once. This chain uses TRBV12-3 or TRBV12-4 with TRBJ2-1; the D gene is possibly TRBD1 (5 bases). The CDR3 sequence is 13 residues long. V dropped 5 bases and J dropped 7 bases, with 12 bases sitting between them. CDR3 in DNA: TGTGCCAGCAGTATTTCGACAGCGAATGAGCAGTTCTTC. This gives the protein CASSISTANEQFF.

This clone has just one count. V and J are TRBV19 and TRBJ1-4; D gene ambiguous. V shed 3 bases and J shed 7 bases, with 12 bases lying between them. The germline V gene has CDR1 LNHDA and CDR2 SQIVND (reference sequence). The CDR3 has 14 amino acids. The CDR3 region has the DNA TGTGCCAGTAGTATTGGCGGGGTTGGTGAAAAACTGTTTTTT. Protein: CASSIGGVGEKLFF.

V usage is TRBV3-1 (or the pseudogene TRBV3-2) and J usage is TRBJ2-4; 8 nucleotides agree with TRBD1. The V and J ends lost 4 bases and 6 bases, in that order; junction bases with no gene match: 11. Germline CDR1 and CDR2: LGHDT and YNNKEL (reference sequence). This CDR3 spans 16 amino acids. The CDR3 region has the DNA TGTGCCAGCAGCCGTAACCCGGACAGGGCGGGAAACATTCAGTACTTC. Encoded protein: CASSRNPDRAGNIQYF.

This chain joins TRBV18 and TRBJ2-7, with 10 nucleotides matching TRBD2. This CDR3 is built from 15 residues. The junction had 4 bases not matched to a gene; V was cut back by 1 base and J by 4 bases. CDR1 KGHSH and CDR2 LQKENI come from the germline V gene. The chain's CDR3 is CASSPQASGGYEQYF. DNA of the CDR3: TGTGCCAGCTCACCACAGGCTAGCGGGGGATACGAGCAGTACTTC.

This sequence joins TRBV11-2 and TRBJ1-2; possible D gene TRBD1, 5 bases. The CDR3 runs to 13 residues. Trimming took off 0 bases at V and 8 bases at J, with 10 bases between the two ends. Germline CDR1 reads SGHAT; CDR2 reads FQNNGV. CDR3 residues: CASSLEVGGGYTF. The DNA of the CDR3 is TGTGCCAGCAGCTTAGAAGTGGGGGGAGGCTACACCTTC.

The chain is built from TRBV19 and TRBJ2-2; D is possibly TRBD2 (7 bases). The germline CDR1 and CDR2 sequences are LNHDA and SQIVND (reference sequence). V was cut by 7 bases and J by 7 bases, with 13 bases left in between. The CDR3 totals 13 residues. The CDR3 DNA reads TGTGCCAGTAATACGGGGGGACACGGGGAGCTGTTTTTT. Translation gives CASNTGGHGELFF.

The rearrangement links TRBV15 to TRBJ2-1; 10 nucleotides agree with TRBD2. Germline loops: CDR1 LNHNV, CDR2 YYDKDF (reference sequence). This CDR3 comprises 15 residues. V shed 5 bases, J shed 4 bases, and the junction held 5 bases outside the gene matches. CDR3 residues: CATSLTSGEYNEQFF. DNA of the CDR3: TGTGCCACCAGCTTAACTAGCGGGGAGTACAATGAGCAGTTCTTC.

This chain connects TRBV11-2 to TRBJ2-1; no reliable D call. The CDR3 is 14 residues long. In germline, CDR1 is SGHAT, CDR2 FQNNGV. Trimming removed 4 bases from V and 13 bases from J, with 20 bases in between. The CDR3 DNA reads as TGTGCCAGCAGCTCCTTACGGTTCCCAGCGCTCCAGTTCTTC. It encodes CASSSLRFPALQFF.